This T cell receptor beta chain was documented in a study of siplizumab effects on memory and regulatory T cells. An approximately six-day coculture at 37°C was performed with the mixed lymphocyte reaction cells. The assay covered about 10^5 TCR templates per sample. The protocol was immunoSEQ multiplex PCR, while the TCRdb copy is restricted to in-frame clones and leaves out a portion. The profile shows about 14,000 clones, almost 50% of them singletons. This clone was observed a few times. Its antigen remains unknown. Sequencing was performed on CFSE-low (dividing) CD4+ T cells sorted from an allogeneic mixed lymphocyte reaction. This receptor was taken from a human donor in good health; the cells came from an allogeneic mixed lymphocyte reaction.

The CDR3 DNA reads TGTGCCAGCAGGCGACAGGGGTTGTATGAGCAGTTCTTC. It encodes CASRRQGLYEQFF. This chain joins TRBV6-6 and TRBJ2-1; 8 positions match TRBD1. The germline gives CDR1 MNHNY, CDR2 SVGAGI (reference sequence). The CDR3 spans 13 residues. J was trimmed by 8 bases and V by 6 bases; bases with no gene match: 6.